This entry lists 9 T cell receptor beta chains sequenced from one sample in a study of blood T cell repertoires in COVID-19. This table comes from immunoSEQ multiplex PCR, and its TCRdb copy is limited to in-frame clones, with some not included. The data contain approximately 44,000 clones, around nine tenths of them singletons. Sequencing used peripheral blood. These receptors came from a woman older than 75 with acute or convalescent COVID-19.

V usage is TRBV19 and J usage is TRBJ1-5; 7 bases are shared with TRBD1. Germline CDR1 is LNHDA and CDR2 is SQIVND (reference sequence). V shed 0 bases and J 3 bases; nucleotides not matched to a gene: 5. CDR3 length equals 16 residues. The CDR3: CASSIDRGSINQPQHF. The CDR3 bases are TGTGCCAGTAGTATAGACAGGGGGAGTATCAATCAGCCCCAGCATTTT. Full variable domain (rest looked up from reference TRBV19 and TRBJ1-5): DGGITQSPKYLFRKEGQNVTLSCEQNLNHDAMYWYRQDPGQGLRLIYYSQIVNDFQKGDIAEGYSVSREKKESFPLTVTSAQKNPTAFYLCASSIDRGSINQPQHFGDGTRLSIL.

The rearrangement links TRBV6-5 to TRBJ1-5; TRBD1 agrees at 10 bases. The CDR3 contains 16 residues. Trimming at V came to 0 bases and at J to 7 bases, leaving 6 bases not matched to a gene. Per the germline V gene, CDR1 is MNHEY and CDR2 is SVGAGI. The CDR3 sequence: CASSYSPTGGRQPQHF. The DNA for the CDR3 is TGTGCCAGCAGTTACTCACCGACAGGGGGCCGGCAGCCCCAGCATTTT.

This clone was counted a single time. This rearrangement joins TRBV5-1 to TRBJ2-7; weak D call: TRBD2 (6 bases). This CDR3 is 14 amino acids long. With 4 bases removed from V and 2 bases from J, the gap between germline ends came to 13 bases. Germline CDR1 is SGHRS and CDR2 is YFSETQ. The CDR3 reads CASSPLGGTYEQYF. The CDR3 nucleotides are TGCGCCAGCAGCCCGCTCGGGGGTACCTACGAGCAGTACTTC.

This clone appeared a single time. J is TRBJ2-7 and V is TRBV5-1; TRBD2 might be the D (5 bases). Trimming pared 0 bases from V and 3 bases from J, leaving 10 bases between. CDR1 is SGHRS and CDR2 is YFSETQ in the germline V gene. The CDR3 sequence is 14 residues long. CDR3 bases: TGCGCCAGCAGCTTGGGAGGGCAGTACTACGAGCAGTACTTC. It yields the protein CASSLGGQYYEQYF.

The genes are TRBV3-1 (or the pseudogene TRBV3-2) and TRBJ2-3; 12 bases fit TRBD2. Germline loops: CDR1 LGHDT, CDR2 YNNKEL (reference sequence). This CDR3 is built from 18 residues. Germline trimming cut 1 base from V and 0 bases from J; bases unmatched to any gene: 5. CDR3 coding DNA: TGTGCCAGCAGCCAAGGACTAGCGGGGGCGATTAGCACAGATACGCAGTATTTT. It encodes CASSQGLAGAISTDTQYF.

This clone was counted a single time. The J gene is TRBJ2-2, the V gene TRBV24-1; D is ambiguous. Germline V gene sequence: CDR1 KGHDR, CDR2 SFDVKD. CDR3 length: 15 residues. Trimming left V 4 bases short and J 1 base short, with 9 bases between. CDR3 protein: CATSDPDWNTGELFF. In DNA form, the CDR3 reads TGTGCCACCAGTGACCCCGACTGGAACACCGGGGAGCTGTTTTTT.

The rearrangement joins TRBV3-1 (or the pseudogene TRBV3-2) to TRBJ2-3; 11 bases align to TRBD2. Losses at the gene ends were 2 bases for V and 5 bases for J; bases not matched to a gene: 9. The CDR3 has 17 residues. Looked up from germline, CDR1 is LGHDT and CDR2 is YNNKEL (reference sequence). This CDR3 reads CASSQQSSGGPVDTQYF. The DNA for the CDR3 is TGTGCCAGCAGCCAACAATCTAGCGGGGGGCCAGTAGATACGCAGTATTTT.

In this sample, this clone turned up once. Written as DNA, the CDR3 is TGCGCCAGCAGCCGCGGGACAGGGGCAACAGATACGCAGTATTTT. Encoded protein: CASSRGTGATDTQYF. This chain joins TRBV4-1 and TRBJ2-3; 10 positions agree with TRBD1. Germline lookup yields CDR1 MGHRA and CDR2 YSYEKL. Trimming took 4 bases from V and 3 from J; bases not matched to a gene: 4. The CDR3 has 15 residues.

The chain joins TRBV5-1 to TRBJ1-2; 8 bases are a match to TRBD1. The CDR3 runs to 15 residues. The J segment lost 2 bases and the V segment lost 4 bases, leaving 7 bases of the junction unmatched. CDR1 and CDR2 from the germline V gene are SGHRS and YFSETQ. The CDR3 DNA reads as TGCGCCAGCAGCAAAGGACAGGGCGGCAACTATGGCTACACCTTC. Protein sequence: CASSKGQGGNYGYTF. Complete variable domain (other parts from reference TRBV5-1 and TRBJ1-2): KAGVTQTPRYLIKTRGQQVTLSCSPISGHRSVSWYQQTPGQGLQFLFEYFSETQRNKGNFPGRFSGRQFSNSRSEMNVSTLELGDSALYLCASSKGQGGNYGYTFGSGTRLTVV.